This T cell receptor (beta chain) was retrieved from a study of CD8 T cells in Susac syndrome. CD8+ and CD4+ T cells circulating in blood were sequenced for TCR beta. The control participants were healthy donors, and these controls were matched with respect to both age and sex. FACS was used to enrich TEMRA cells, whereas the CD8+ and CD4+ T cells were obtained by negative isolation. V was trimmed by 3 bases and J by 3 bases, leaving 3 bases between them. The germline gives CDR1 ENHRY, CDR2 SYGVKD. The CDR3 contains 11 residues. Roughly 0.45 to 1 ug RNA was reverse transcribed with random hexamers. immunoSEQ multiplex PCR amplified TCR beta CDR3 across 54 Vbeta, 13 Jbeta. TCRdb reanalysed the immunoSEQ multiplex PCR reads using MiXCR and keeps one entry per CDR3 protein. The data show 53,000 or so distinct CDR3 sequences, 93% seen once.

V is TRBV10-3 and J is TRBJ2-7; no firm D call. This clonotype was sampled from a human donor in good health. Material: CD8+ T cells from PBMCs. The CDR3 sequence: CAISDSYEQYF. The CDR3, as DNA: TGTGCCATCAGTGACAGCTACGAGCAGTACTTC.